This TCR beta chain was retrieved from a study of breast tumors, draining lymph nodes, adjacent tissues. Using its own MiXCR run on the multiplex PCR reads, TCRdb lists one record per CDR3 protein. The sample has 20,000 to 25,000 distinct CDR3 sequences; 64% are singletons. About this clonotype itself: The antigen remains undetermined.

Findings of the study overall: Data only fit, rather than demonstrated, lymph node origin of most tumor T cells. Findings are consistent with lymph node origin and intratumoral expansion of most tumor T cells. Tumor TCR diversity was below lymph nodes but above nontumor tissue.

V was pared by 4 bases and J by 4 bases, with 1 base of the junction left unmatched. Germline V CDR1 and CDR2: SGHTA, FQGTGA. The length of the CDR3 is 14 residues. Sequencing was performed on tumor-adjacent breast tissue. This receptor was identified in a female donor with breast cancer. Some clones in this sample may be carry-over from other donors' samples. The chain links TRBV7-3 to TRBJ2-3; 11 bases match TRBD2. CDR3 sequence: CASSSLAGADTQYF. The CDR3 bases are TGTGCCAGCAGCTCACTAGCGGGAGCAGATACGCAGTATTTT.